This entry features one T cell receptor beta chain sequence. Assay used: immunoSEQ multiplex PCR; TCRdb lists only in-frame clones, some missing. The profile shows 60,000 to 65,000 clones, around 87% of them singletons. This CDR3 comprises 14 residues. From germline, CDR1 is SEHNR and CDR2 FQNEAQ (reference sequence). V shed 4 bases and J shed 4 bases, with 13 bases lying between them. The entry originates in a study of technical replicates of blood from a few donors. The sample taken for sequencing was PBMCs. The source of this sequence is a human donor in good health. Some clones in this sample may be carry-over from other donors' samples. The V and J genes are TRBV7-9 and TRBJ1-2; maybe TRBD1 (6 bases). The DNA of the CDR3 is TGTGCCAGCAGCTCGGGACTAGGGGGCTATGGCTACACCTTC. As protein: CASSSGLGGYGYTF.